This TCR beta chain was sequenced for a study of blood T cell repertoires in COVID-19. The junction had 12 bases not matched to a gene; V was cut back by 4 bases and J by 7 bases. The CDR3 is 15 residues long. Germline CDR1 SGDLS, CDR2 YYNGEE. TCRdb's copy holds only in-frame clones and misses some; the assay was immunoSEQ multiplex PCR. This repertoire shows 250,000 to 350,000 clones, 85% found once; its top ten account for around 2.3%. The rearrangement joins TRBV9 to TRBJ1-2, with 8 bases fitting TRBD1. This TCR came from a woman in her fifties or sixties who had recovered from COVID-19. The sequencing sample was made of PBMCs or T cells enriched from blood (not recorded which). For the CDR3, the DNA is TGTGCCAGCAGCTCTCTCGGCAGGGGGCTTGGTGGCTACACCTTC. This translates into CASSSLGRGLGGYTF.